These 23 T cell receptor beta chains share one sample of origin, sequenced in a study of early T cells in non-severe SARS-CoV-2 infection. A single record per CDR3 protein comes from TCRdb applying MiXCR to the 5' RACE reads. The sample contains tens of thousands of distinct CDR3 sequences, roughly 16% of which appear only once. The source material was whole blood, sampled at baseline. These receptors all stem from an adult who was a healthcare worker with PCR-confirmed SARS-CoV-2 infection or an uninfected control (not recorded which).

This clonotype was seen a few times. V gene TRBV29-1 combines with J gene TRBJ2-5; D is ambiguous. The CDR3 is 10 amino acids. The germline CDR1 and CDR2 sequences are SQVTM and ANQGSEA. With 4 bases removed from V and 1 base from J, the gap between germline ends came to 1 base. The CDR3 nucleotides read TGCAGCGTTGCCCAAGAGACCCAGTACTTC. It is translated as CSVAQETQYF.

This clonotype was seen only a few times. This sequence joins TRBV28 and TRBJ2-7, with 7 bases matching TRBD2. This CDR3 is 16 amino acids long. Germline CDR1 reads MDHEN; CDR2 reads SYDVKM. The V gene end was trimmed by 4 bases and the J gene end by 2 bases; junction bases not matched to a gene: 11. CDR3 protein: CASSYSLAAGAYEQYF. In nucleotides, the CDR3 is TGTGCCAGCAGTTATAGTCTTGCGGCGGGGGCCTACGAGCAGTACTTC. The whole variable domain, filled in from reference TRBV28 and TRBJ2-7, reads DVKVTQSSRYLVKRTGEKVFLECVQDMDHENMFWYRQDPGLGLRLIYFSYDVKMKEKGDIPEGYSVSREKKERFSLILESASTNQTSMYLCASSYSLAAGAYEQYFGPGTRLTVT.

This clonotype was picked up a small number of times. The rearrangement joins TRBV5-1 to TRBJ2-7; 9 bases map to TRBD1. There are 13 residues in the CDR3. Germline trimming cut 5 bases from V and 3 bases from J; bases unmatched to any gene: 3. The germline V gene has CDR1 SGHRS and CDR2 YFSETQ. In nucleotides, the CDR3 is TGCGCCAGCAGTGGGACAGGGATCTACGAGCAGTACTTC. The encoded protein is CASSGTGIYEQYF.

This clonotype came up many times. The chain links TRBV14 to TRBJ2-7; D perhaps matches TRBD2 (6 bases). Looked up from germline, CDR1 is SGHDN and CDR2 is FVKESK. The CDR3 length is 14 residues. V lost 3 bases to trimming and J lost 2 bases, with 11 bases between them. The chain's CDR3 is CASSHGSGTYEQYF. The CDR3 DNA follows: TGTGCCAGCAGCCACGGGAGCGGTACCTACGAGCAGTACTTC. Full variable domain (missing parts from reference TRBV14 and TRBJ2-7): EAGVTQFPSHSVIEKGQTVTLRCDPISGHDNLYWYRRVMGKEIKFLLHFVKESKQDESGMPNNRFLAERTGGTYSTLKVQPAELEDSGVYFCASSHGSGTYEQYFGPGTRLTVT.

This clonotype was detected only a few times. V usage is TRBV5-1 and J usage is TRBJ2-3; D is possibly TRBD1 (6 bases). V lost 3 bases and J lost 2, with 13 bases in between. Per germline, CDR1 SGHRS and CDR2 YFSETQ. The CDR3 consists of 15 residues. CDR3 sequence: CASSSTGSSTDTQYF. The CDR3 DNA is TGCGCCAGCAGCTCTACAGGGTCTTCCACAGATACGCAGTATTTT.

The V call is TRBV28, the J call TRBJ1-5; 9 bases align to TRBD1. With 5 bases clipped from V and 6 bases from J, the junction kept 5 bases outside the gene matches. This CDR3 contains 14 residues. Germline CDR1 reads MDHEN; CDR2 reads SYDVKM. CDR3 protein: CASSTGGEVQPQHF. The CDR3 DNA is TGTGCCAGCAGTACAGGGGGCGAAGTTCAGCCCCAGCATTTT.

This chain links TRBV6-6 with TRBJ1-5, with TRBD1 identical over 9 bases. The germline gives CDR1 MNHNY, CDR2 SVGAGI (reference sequence). This CDR3 is 16 amino acids long. V was pared by 2 bases and J by 7 bases, with 9 bases of the junction left unmatched. CDR3 loop: CASSYPRTGERQPQHF. The CDR3 DNA reads as TGTGCCAGCAGTTACCCTCGGACAGGGGAAAGACAGCCCCAGCATTTT.

About this clonotype itself: It may be a read error: a sequence one base away is much more abundant. In DNA form, the CDR3 reads TGTGCCAGCAGTGTGCGCCCAGATCTTAGAGATACGCAGTATTTT. This codes for CASSVRPDLRDTQYF. This chain uses TRBV2 with TRBJ2-3, with D hard to call. The CDR3 runs to 15 residues. Trimming took off 4 bases at V and 5 bases at J, with 16 bases between the two ends. Germline V gene data show CDR1 as SNHLY and CDR2 as FYNNEI.

Turning to this clonotype: Compared with germline, one end of the junction differs, possibly owing to a read error. The gene calls are TRBV20-1 and TRBJ1-2, with 7 bases matching TRBD1. The CDR3 totals 15 residues. Germline loops: CDR1 DFQATT, CDR2 SNEGSKA (reference sequence). As DNA, the CDR3 is TGCAGTGCTGGAGAACAGGGGAATACAGGCTATGGCTACACCTTC. Translation gives CSAGEQGNTGYGYTF.

This clonotype showed up many times. The CDR3 region has the DNA TGTGCCAGCAGCGAACAACCCCGGACAGTGTATCATGAGCAGTTCTTC. Residues: CASSEQPRTVYHEQFF. The chain couples TRBV14 to TRBJ2-1; possibly TRBD1 for D (6 bases). V lost 5 bases to trimming and J lost 8 bases, with 22 bases between them. From germline, CDR1 is SGHDN and CDR2 FVKESK. The CDR3 has 16 amino acids.

There are a few counts of this clonotype. The chain recombines TRBV7-9 with TRBJ1-5; D remains ambiguous. V lost 5 bases and J lost 0, with 11 bases in between. The length of the CDR3 is 15 residues. Germline values: CDR1 SEHNR, CDR2 FQNEAQ (reference sequence). For the CDR3, the DNA is TGTGCCAGCAGCCGAGGCTCTGGTAGCAATCAGCCCCAGCATTTT. Translated, it gives CASSRGSGSNQPQHF.

Many counts were recorded for this clonotype. The chain is built from TRBV6-6 and TRBJ1-2; the D gene is possibly TRBD1 (5 bases). The CDR3 is 13 amino acids. Germline CDR1 reads MNHNY; CDR2 reads SVGAGI (reference sequence). CDR3 DNA: TGTGCAGGCGGGCGACAGCCAGACTATGGCTACACCTTC. Translated, it gives CAGGRQPDYGYTF.

This clonotype has a handful of counts. The rearrangement uses TRBV4-1 and TRBJ2-5, with D possibly matching TRBD2 (5 bases). The CDR3 spans 18 residues. Deletions cut 0 bases from V and 9 bases from J, with 26 bases between. Germline values: CDR1 MGHRA, CDR2 YSYEKL. The CDR3 reads CASSQDPMEAAAGEAQYF. In DNA, the CDR3 is TGCGCCAGCAGCCAAGATCCTATGGAGGCCGCGGCGGGTGAGGCCCAGTACTTC.

V usage is TRBV14 and J usage is TRBJ1-1, with no clear D. V lost 0 bases, J lost 1 base, and 3 bases lay in between. The germline gives CDR1 SGHDN, CDR2 FVKESK. CDR3 size: 13 residues. CDR3 loop: CASSQDRNTEAFF. The CDR3 DNA is TGTGCCAGCAGCCAAGATAGGAACACTGAAGCTTTCTTT.

This clonotype was counted between two and nine times. The chain recombines TRBV3-1 with TRBJ2-7; the match to TRBD2 covers 10 bases. The germline V gene has CDR1 LGHDT and CDR2 YNNKEL (reference sequence). The CDR3 totals 15 residues. The junction had 8 bases not matched to a gene; V was cut back by 5 bases and J by 4 bases. Here the CDR3 DNA reads TGTGCCAGCAGCTACTCTAGCGGGGGACTTTACGAGCAGTACTTC. Encoded protein: CASSYSSGGLYEQYF.

This clonotype appeared a few times. V gene TRBV2 combines with J gene TRBJ1-1, with D perhaps TRBD1 (5 bases). CDR1 is SNHLY and CDR2 is FYNNEI in the germline V gene. The germline V and J ends were trimmed by 6 bases and 3 bases, with 14 bases remaining between them. The CDR3 sequence is 14 residues long. CDR3 residues: CASRVTVGDTEAFF. CDR3 DNA sequence: TGTGCCAGCAGGGTGACAGTGGGGGACACTGAAGCTTTCTTT.

This clonotype was recorded at least ten times. This sequence joins TRBV7-2 and TRBJ2-2; D might be TRBD1 (6 bases). This CDR3 contains 14 residues. Trimming left V 5 bases short and J 6 bases short, with 13 bases between. The V gene's germline CDR1 is SGHTA and CDR2 FQGNSA. CDR3 DNA sequence: TGTGCCAGCAGCCGGGACACCCGAGCCGGGGAGCTGTTTTTT. This encodes CASSRDTRAGELFF.

In its sample, this clonotype was seen many times. The genes are TRBV15 and TRBJ1-6; D not certain. This CDR3 is 16 amino acids long. The V and J ends lost 0 bases and 9 bases respectively, with 15 bases between them. Looked up from germline, CDR1 is LNHNV and CDR2 is YYDKDF (reference sequence). Written as DNA, the CDR3 is TGTGCCACCAGCAGAGATCGAGGGATGGGCGGTTCACCCCTCCACTTT. Its protein product is CATSRDRGMGGSPLHF.

This clonotype was detected only a few times. The J gene is TRBJ1-3, the V gene TRBV30; TRBD1 might be the D (5 bases). The germline gives CDR1 GTSNPN, CDR2 SVGIG (reference sequence). V lost 0 bases and J 3 bases, leaving 18 bases between the germline ends. The CDR3 is made up of 17 amino acids. The CDR3 here is CAWSVLGRAHYGNTIYF. Here the CDR3 DNA reads TGTGCCTGGAGTGTACTGGGCAGGGCCCACTATGGAAACACCATATATTTT. Full variable domain (missing parts from reference TRBV30 and TRBJ1-3): SQTIHQWPATLVQPVGSPLSLECTVEGTSNPNLYWYRQAAGRGLQLLFYSVGIGQISSEVPQNLSASRPQDRQFILSSKKLLLSDSGFYLCAWSVLGRAHYGNTIYFGEGSWLTVV.

The rearrangement links TRBV28 to TRBJ1-2, with a weak D call TRBD1 (5 bases). This CDR3 has 13 amino acids. Germline loops: CDR1 MDHEN, CDR2 SYDVKM. V was pared by 4 bases and J by 5 bases, with 11 bases between. CDR3 in DNA: TGTGCCAGCAGTTGGGGACGGAATTATGGCTACACCTTC. Encoded protein: CASSWGRNYGYTF.

The chain is built from TRBV7-6 and TRBJ2-7; 7 bases line up with TRBD1. Germline-derived CDR1 and CDR2 are SGHVS and FNYEAQ. V shed 7 bases, J shed 7 bases, and the junction held 16 bases outside the gene matches. CDR3 length equals 15 residues. DNA for the CDR3: TGTGCCAGCACCCCAGAAGGGGGCCCTTTAGAGGAGCAGTACTTC. It specifies CASTPEGGPLEEQYF.

This clonotype was observed many times. J is TRBJ1-2 and V is TRBV21-1; TRBD1, as called in the table, went unchecked against the DNA. TRBV21-1 is termed a pseudogene. This CDR3 has 14 residues. The chain's CDR3 is CASLPGRANYGYTF. CDR3 DNA: TGTGCCAGCCTCCCCGGCAGGGCTAACTATGGCTACACCTTC.

V and J are TRBV29-1 and TRBJ2-7, with unresolved D. Trimming took 0 bases from V and 2 from J, leaving 11 bases between them. Germline CDR1 SQVTM, CDR2 ANQGSEA. The CDR3 runs 14 residues. Here the CDR3 reads CSVEDGRPAYEQYF. The CDR3, as DNA: TGCAGCGTTGAAGACGGGCGCCCTGCCTACGAGCAGTACTTC.